This T cell receptor beta chain was documented in a study of untreated major depressive disorder. Every depressed patient was matched in pairs with a non-depressed control on sex, age, current smoking status and body mass index. No current or lifetime mood disorder and depressive symptom score of 5 or less defined controls. Study observations and caveats: Only three preselected Vbeta families were compared in sequencing.

TCRdb keeps only in-frame clones here, not all; method: immunoSEQ multiplex PCR. The profile shows 20,000 or so clones, over 75% of them singletons. The CDR3 has 17 residues. V shed 1 base and J 0 bases; nucleotides not matched to a gene: 4. Germline V gives CDR1 MGHRA, CDR2 YSYEKL. As concerns this clone: The target antigen is unknown.

Sequences were obtained from CD4+ T cells from PBMCs. The TCR originated in a woman aged 25 to 39 in good health. The chain combines TRBV4-1 with TRBJ2-2, with 8 positions matching TRBD2. CDR3 DNA: TGCGCCAGCAGCCAAGCGACACTAGCGGCGAACACCGGGGAGCTGTTTTTT. The encoded protein is CASSQATLAANTGELFF.